This T cell receptor beta chain was captured by sequencing in a study of shared clonotypes between healthy human individuals. On the study more broadly: CD8 memory received one plate per donor, CD8 naive two, CD4 memory three and CD4 naive three.

Only Caucasian adults living in Nashville, Tennessee served as donors. CD45RA-negative memory and CD45RA+ naive subsets were split from the CD4+ cells. Per the germline V gene, CDR1 is LNHDA and CDR2 is SQIVND (reference sequence). V lost 0 bases and J 4 bases, leaving 7 bases between the germline ends. The CDR3 runs 13 residues. Assay used: immunoSEQ multiplex PCR; TCRdb lists only in-frame clones, some missing. The table lists some 1 million clones, 75% of them singletons. This clone was detected a few times. The sample taken for sequencing was memory CD4+ T cells sorted from blood. The subset: CD45RA-negative fraction. This clonotype was sampled from a man aged 18 to 29 in good health. This rearrangement joins TRBV19 to TRBJ2-7; D remains ambiguous. The DNA for the CDR3 is TGTGCCAGTAGTATAGATACGCGGTACGAGCAGTACTTC. Translated, it gives CASSIDTRYEQYF.